This T cell receptor beta chain was identified in a study of CD8 T cells in Susac syndrome. This CDR3 contains 13 residues. Germline assignment: CDR1 LNHDA and CDR2 SQIVND (reference sequence). V dropped 3 bases and J dropped 0 bases, with 6 bases sitting between them. The RNA, about 0.5 to 1 ug, was put through reverse transcription using random hexamers. TCRdb independently ran MiXCR on the immunoSEQ multiplex PCR reads; one entry per CDR3 protein. The sample has a few hundred thousand distinct CDR3 sequences, roughly 85% seen once. This receptor was taken from a human donor with multiple sclerosis. The sample consisted of CD8+ T cells from PBMCs. The chain employs TRBV19 and TRBJ2-7; D gene uncertain. Here the CDR3 reads CASSMANSYEQYF. The CDR3 coding sequence is TGTGCCAGTAGTATGGCCAACTCCTACGAGCAGTACTTC.